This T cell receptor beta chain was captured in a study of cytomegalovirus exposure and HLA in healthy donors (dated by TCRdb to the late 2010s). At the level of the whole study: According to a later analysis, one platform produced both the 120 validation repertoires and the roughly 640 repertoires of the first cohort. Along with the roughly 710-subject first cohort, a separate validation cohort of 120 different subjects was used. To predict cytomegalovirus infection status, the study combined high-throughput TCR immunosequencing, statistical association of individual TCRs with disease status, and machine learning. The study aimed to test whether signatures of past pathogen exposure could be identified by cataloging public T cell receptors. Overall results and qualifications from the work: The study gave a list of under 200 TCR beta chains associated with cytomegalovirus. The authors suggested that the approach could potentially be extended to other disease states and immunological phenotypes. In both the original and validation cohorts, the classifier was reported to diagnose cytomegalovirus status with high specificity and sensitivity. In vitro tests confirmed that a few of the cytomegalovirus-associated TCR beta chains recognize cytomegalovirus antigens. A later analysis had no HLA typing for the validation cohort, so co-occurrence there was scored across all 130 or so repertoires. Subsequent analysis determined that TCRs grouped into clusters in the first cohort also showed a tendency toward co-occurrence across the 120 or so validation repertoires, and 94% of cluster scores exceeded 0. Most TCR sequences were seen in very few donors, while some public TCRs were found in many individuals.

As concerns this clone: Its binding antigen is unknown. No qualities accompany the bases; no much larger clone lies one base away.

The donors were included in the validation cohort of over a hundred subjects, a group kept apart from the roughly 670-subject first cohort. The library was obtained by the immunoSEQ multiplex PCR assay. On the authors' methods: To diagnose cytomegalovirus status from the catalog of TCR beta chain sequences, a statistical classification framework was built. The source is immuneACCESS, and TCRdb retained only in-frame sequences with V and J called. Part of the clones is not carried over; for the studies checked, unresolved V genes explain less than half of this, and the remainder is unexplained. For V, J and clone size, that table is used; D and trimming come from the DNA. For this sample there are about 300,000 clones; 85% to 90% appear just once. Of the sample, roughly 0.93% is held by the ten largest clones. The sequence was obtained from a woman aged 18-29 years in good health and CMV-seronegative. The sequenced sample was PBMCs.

The CDR3: CASSDLGSQPQHF. The DNA sequence is as follows: TGTGCCAGCAGTGATTTGGGGAGTCAGCCCCAGCATTTT. The chain is encoded by TRBV6-1 joined to TRBJ1-5; the D gene identity is not certain. From a lookup of the germline V gene, CDR1 and CDR2 are MNHNS and SASEGT. CDR3 length: 13 amino acids, cysteine to phenylalanine. Kept here is only the CDR3 DNA, which spans 39 bases and is read in frame from base 1. V gives up 3 bases and J gives up 6 bases, and the segment between their germline ends measures 9 bases.